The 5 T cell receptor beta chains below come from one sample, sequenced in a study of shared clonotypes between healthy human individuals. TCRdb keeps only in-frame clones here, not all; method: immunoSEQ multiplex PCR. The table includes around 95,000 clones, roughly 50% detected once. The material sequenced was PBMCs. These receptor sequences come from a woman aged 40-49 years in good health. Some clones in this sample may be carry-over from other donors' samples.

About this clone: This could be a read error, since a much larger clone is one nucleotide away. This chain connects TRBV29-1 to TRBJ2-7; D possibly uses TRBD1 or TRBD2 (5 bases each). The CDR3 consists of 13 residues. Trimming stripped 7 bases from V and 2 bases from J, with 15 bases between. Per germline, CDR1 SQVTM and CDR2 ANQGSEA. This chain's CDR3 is CSARGTTAYEQYF. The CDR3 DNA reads TGCAGCGCCAGAGGGACCACAGCCTACGAGCAGTACTTC.

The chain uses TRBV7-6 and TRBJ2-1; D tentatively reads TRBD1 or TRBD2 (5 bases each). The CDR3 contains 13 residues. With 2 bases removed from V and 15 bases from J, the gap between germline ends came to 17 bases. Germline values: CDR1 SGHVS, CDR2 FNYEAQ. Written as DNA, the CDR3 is TGTGCCAGCAGCTTATCCCAGGGACGGGCGGTGTTCTTC. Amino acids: CASSLSQGRAVFF.

The CDR3, as DNA: TGTGCCAGCAGCGCGAGAGCGGGCCAAGAGACCCAGTACTTC. It translates to CASSARAGQETQYF. The chain is built from TRBV9 and TRBJ2-5, with D perhaps TRBD2 (6 bases). The V end was cut by 3 bases, the J end by 1 base, with 10 bases between. CDR3 length: 14 residues. Germline V lookup: CDR1 SGDLS, CDR2 YYNGEE.

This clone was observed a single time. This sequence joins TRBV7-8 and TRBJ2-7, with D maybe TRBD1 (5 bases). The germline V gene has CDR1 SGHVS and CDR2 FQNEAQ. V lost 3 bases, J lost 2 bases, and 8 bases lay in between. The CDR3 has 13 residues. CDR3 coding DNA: TGTGCCAGCAGCTTGTTAGGGGCCTACGAGCAGTACTTC. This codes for CASSLLGAYEQYF.

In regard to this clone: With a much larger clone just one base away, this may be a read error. CDR3 DNA: TGTGCCAGCAGCTTTGATCGCGGCGGGAGAGGGTACAATGAGCAGTTCTTC. Protein product: CASSFDRGGRGYNEQFF. The chain combines TRBV11-2 with TRBJ2-1; 7 bases fit TRBD2. V gave up 3 bases and J gave up 4 bases; unmatched junction bases: 12. Per the germline V gene, CDR1 is SGHAT and CDR2 is FQNNGV. The CDR3 spans 17 residues.